Listed below are T cell receptor beta chains from one sample, sequenced in a study of metastatic and nonmetastatic thyroid tumors. Through MiXCR, TCRdb re-clonotyped the PCR reads. In the table there are roughly 59,000 clones, 15% to 20% of which are singletons. What was sequenced was blood. Receptor source: a male donor with papillary thyroid cancer or a benign thyroid nodule (not recorded which). Some clones in this sample may be carry-over from other donors' samples. CDR3s include the opening cysteine and the closing phenylalanine or tryptophan. The D gene is left open where the match is weak. Clone size is not always given. Where it is, it says once, few, many or a class for expanded clones.

>TRBJ1-2|TRBV5-1|many|TRBD1
TGCGCCAGCAGAACAGGGGGCGGGAACTATGGCTACACCTTC
CASRTGGGNYGYTF
>TRBJ2-7|TRBV6-1|NA|NA
TGTGCCATTGTAAGGGGCTGGGACGAGCAGTACTTC
CAIVRGWDEQYF
>TRBJ2-2|TRBV20-1|NA|NA
TGCAGTGCTAGAGCAGACAAAAGGGGAGATGCCGGGGATCTTTTTTTT
CSARADKRGDAGDLFF
>TRBJ2-4|TRBV5-8|many|NA
TGTGCCAGCAGCTTGGGGACCAACATTCAGTACTTC
CASSLGTNIQYF
>TRBJ2-6|TRBV6-2/TRBV6-3|many|NA
TGTGCCAGCAGTTCTGATATCTCTGGGGCCAACGTCATGACTTTC
CASSSDISGANVMTF
>TRBJ1-2|TRBV18|NA|NA
TGTGCCAGCTCACCATCGGCCTACTATGGCTACACGTTC
CASSPSAYYGYTF
>TRBJ2-7|TRBV6-2/TRBV6-3|many|NA
TGTGCCAGCAATCTGGAGAGCTCCTACGAGCAGTACTTC
CASNLESSYEQYF
>TRBJ2-1|TRBV29-1|many|NA
TGCAGCGTTGGGGCAGGAACCTACAATGAGCAGTTCTTC
CSVGAGTYNEQFF
>TRBJ2-2|TRBV7-2|many|NA
TGTGCCAGCAGCTTATACGGGAGTACGGCCGGGGAGCTGTTTTTT
CASSLYGSTAGELFF
>TRBJ1-1|TRBV30|many|NA
TGTGCCTGGGGAAGAGGGGGGATCTCGACGAATGTTGAAGCTTTCTTT
CAWGRGGISTNVEAFF
>TRBJ2-5|TRBV10-3|NA|TRBD2
TGTGCCATCAGTGCTTGGGAGGGCACAATTGATCCCCAAGAGACCCAGTACTTC
CAISAWEGTIDPQETQYF
>TRBJ2-3|TRBV11-2|NA|NA
TGTGCCAGCAGCTTAGGAGTCAGTTTTGCGGATACTAGCACAGATGCTCAGTATTTT
CASSLGVSFADTSTDAQYF
>TRBJ2-3|TRBV9|many|TRBD1
TGTGCCAGCAGCGTAGGGACAGGGCTTAGCACAGATACGCAGTATTTT
CASSVGTGLSTDTQYF
>TRBJ2-1|TRBV7-9|many|TRBD1
TGTGCCAGCAGCTTTCGGGACAGGGTATACAATGAGCAGTTCTTC
CASSFRDRVYNEQFF
>TRBJ2-5|TRBV6-2/TRBV6-3|many|TRBD2
TGTGCCAGCAATATTCGGGAGGAGAAGCCCCAGTACTTC
CASNIREEKPQYF
>TRBJ1-6|TRBV30|once|TRBD1
TGTGCCTGTAGCCAGACAGGGGGCTATCATTCACCCATCCACTTT
CACSQTGGYHSPIHF
>TRBJ2-2|TRBV18|NA|NA
TGTGCCAGCTCACCCCTCGGGGGCCCAAACACCGGGGAGCTGTTTTTT
CASSPLGGPNTGELFF
>TRBJ1-1|TRBV20-1|many|NA
TGCAGTGCTACTCCTATCGGCCCAGGGTCGTTGGATACTGAAGCTTTCTTT
CSATPIGPGSLDTEAFF
>TRBJ2-5|TRBV18|NA|NA
TGTGCCAGCTCACCACAGGAGACCCAGTACTTC
CASSPQETQYF
>TRBJ2-5|TRBV24-1|many|TRBD1
TGTGCCACCAGTGACCCGGGACAGGGGGCGAAGACCCAGTACTTC
CATSDPGQGAKTQYF
>TRBJ2-2|TRBV20-1|many|NA
TGCAGTGCTAGATCCCTACTCAGGGAAACCGGGGAGCTGTTTTTT
CSARSLLRETGELFF
>TRBJ2-7|TRBV27|few|NA
TGTGCCAGCAGCACATCCGACAGGCTCCACGAGCAGTACTTC
CASSTSDRLHEQYF
>TRBJ1-2|TRBV27|few|TRBD1
TGTGCCAGCAGTTTATTTTTGACAGGGGGCGGTGGAGGCTACACCTTC
CASSLFLTGGGGGYTF
>TRBJ1-1|TRBV27|many|TRBD1
TGTGCCAGCAAAACAGGGGCTACTGAAGCTTTCTTT
CASKTGATEAFF
>TRBJ2-1|TRBV20-1|many|NA
TGCAGTGCTAGCGATGTCGCGGGGAGCTCCTACAATGAGCAGTTCTTC
CSASDVAGSSYNEQFF
>TRBJ1-2|TRBV7-9|NA|NA
TGTGCCAGCAGCTTAGAGCAGGGATGGAACTATGGCTACACCTTC
CASSLEQGWNYGYTF
>TRBJ1-2|TRBV28|many|NA
TGTGCCAGCACCTTTGGAGGCAGTTGGGGGTATGGCTACACCTTC
CASTFGGSWGYGYTF
>TRBJ2-2|TRBV6-1|many|TRBD2
TGTGCCAGCACCCCACGGGCTAGCGGGGGTACCGGGGAGCTGTTTTTT
CASTPRASGGTGELFF
>TRBJ1-6|TRBV6-5|NA|NA
TGTGCCAGCAGTTACGGACAAGCCGGGCGTTCACCCCTCCGCTTT
CASSYGQAGRSPLRF
>TRBJ2-1|TRBV5-8|many|TRBD2
TGTGCCAGCAGCTTTAGCGGGGGGGCTGGGGAGCAGTTCTTC
CASSFSGGAGEQFF
>TRBJ1-1|TRBV28|many|NA
TGTGCCAGTGAACAGGGAGCGGAGGGAACTGAAGCTTTCTTT
CASEQGAEGTEAFF
>TRBJ2-6|TRBV6-4|many|NA
TGTGCCAGCAGTGACTCGGAGGGTTCGGGTGGGGCCAACGTCCTGACTTTC
CASSDSEGSGGANVLTF
>TRBJ2-5|TRBV2|many|TRBD1
TGTGCCAGCAAGGGGGACAGGGGAAGTAAAGAGACCCAGTACTTC
CASKGDRGSKETQYF
>TRBJ1-4|TRBV19|NA|NA
TGTGCCAGTAGTATCAGTCCAGGGGTGGCACAAGCTAATGAAAAACTGTTTTTT
CASSISPGVAQANEKLFF
>TRBJ2-3|TRBV6-4|many|NA
TGTGCCAGCAGTGAATCCGGGTTCACAGATACGCAGTATTTT
CASSESGFTDTQYF
>TRBJ2-3|TRBV6-2/TRBV6-3|many|TRBD1
TGTGCCAGCACGCGGGACAGGGGGCGCACAGATACGCAGTATTTT
CASTRDRGRTDTQYF
>TRBJ1-6|TRBV30|many|NA
TGTGCCTGGACCTCGTTTGGACCCCTCCACTTT
CAWTSFGPLHF
>TRBJ1-6|TRBV30|NA|TRBD1
TGTGCCTGGACCCAGGGGGGGGTACTCAAACCCCTCCACTTT
CAWTQGGVLKPLHF
>TRBJ1-2|TRBV20-1|NA|NA
TGCAGTGCTAGAGCCCGGACCGCTCCTGGCTACACCTTC
CSARARTAPGYTF
>TRBJ2-2|TRBV7-3|many|NA
TGTGCCAGCAGCTTAACGGGCTCCTGGGCCGACCCCCCAAACGGGGAGCTGTTTTTT
CASSLTGSWADPPNGELFF
>TRBJ2-2|TRBV10-3|many|TRBD1
TGTGCCACCAGTGACCCTCTCGGGGACAGCCTCACCGGGGAGCTGTTTTTT
CATSDPLGDSLTGELFF
>TRBJ2-7|TRBV6-1|NA|TRBD1
TGTGCCAGCGGATCACACAGGGGCAGCGAGCAGTACTTC
CASGSHRGSEQYF
>TRBJ2-3|TRBV19|many|TRBD2
TGTGCCAGTAGCCCTCTAGCGGGGGGTGACACAGATACGCAGTATTTT
CASSPLAGGDTDTQYF
>TRBJ2-7|TRBV4-1|many|TRBD1
TGCGCCAGCAGCCATATTCCAGGGACAGGGGAGTATCACGAGCAGTACTTC
CASSHIPGTGEYHEQYF
>TRBJ1-2|TRBV27|NA|NA
TGTGCCAGCAGTACCGAAAGGGCAGGGGTGGGTGGCTACACCTTC
CASSTERAGVGGYTF
>TRBJ1-1|TRBV4-3|medium-sized|NA
TGCGCCAGCAGCCAATATTACAGTGAGGCATCTGAAGCTTTCTTT
CASSQYYSEASEAFF
>TRBJ1-5|TRBV12-3/TRBV12-4|many|NA
TGTGCCAGCAGTCCCGACAGTAGCAATCAGCCCCAGCATTTT
CASSPDSSNQPQHF
>TRBJ2-2|TRBV9|many|NA
TGTGCCAGCAGCCCCCCATCCAGGACGACGTTCACCGGGGAGCTGTTTTTT
CASSPPSRTTFTGELFF
>TRBJ1-3|TRBV14|many|NA
TGTGCCAGCAGCATAAAATCAGGAGTCTCTGGAAACACCATATATTTT
CASSIKSGVSGNTIYF
>TRBJ1-2|TRBV19|many|NA
TGTGCCAGTAGACCAAAAGGGACACCCACCTTC
CASRPKGTPTF
>TRBJ2-3|TRBV19|many|NA
TGTGCCAGTGGTGGCACTGACTTTAGCACAGATACGCAGTATTTT
CASGGTDFSTDTQYF
>TRBJ2-7|TRBV12-3/TRBV12-4|many|NA
TGTGCCAGCAGCCAATGGGGTGGGGGTACCTACGAGCAGTACTTC
CASSQWGGGTYEQYF